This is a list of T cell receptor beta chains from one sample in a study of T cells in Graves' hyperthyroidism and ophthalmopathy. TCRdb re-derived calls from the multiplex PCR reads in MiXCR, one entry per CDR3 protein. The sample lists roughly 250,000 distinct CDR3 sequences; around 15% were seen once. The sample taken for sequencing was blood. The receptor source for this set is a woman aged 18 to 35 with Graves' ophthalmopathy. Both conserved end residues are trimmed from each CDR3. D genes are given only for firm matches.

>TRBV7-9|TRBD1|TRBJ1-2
ASSPSGQINYGYT
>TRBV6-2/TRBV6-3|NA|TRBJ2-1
ASSLNRRGSYNEQF
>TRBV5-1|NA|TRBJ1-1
ASSLLVENTEAF
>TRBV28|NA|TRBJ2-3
ASREQQRTDTQY
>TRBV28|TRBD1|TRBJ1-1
ASRTGGEDTEAF
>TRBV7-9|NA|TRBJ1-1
ASSLYPGARTEAF
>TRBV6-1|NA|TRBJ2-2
ASSDRRDTGELF
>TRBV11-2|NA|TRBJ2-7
ASRLRHEQY
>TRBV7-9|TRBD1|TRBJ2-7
ASSTPGSGDRAYEQY
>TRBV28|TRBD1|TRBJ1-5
ASSLITGTGGSRQPQH
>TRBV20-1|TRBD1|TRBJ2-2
SARDRVTSGELF
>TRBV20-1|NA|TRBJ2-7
SAVQGTKEQY
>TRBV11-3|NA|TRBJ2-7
ASSPNPLESYEQY